This T cell receptor beta chain was sequenced for a study of blood T cell repertoires in COVID-19 (TCRdb year 2020). Notes on the research overall: The collaborator samples originated in the United States, Italy and Spain and spanned the acute and convalescent phases of COVID-19. The material from the prospective study consisted of cDNA or gDNA derived from T cells, B-cell-depleted T cells, or PBMCs. Deeply sampled blood TCRbeta repertoires from subjects exposed to, actively infected with, or recovered from COVID-19 were included in the dataset. A freely available public database, intended as a resource for researchers studying the immune response to SARS-CoV-2, is where the repertoires were released. Samples were obtained from the ongoing ImmuneRACE study (first 160 participants) and from about 1,300 subjects provided by 6 global collaborators. A de-identified subject ID, COVID-19 status, age in years and sex were almost always included in the sample metadata. HLA class I and class II types, where available, came from metadata supplied by the sample provider rather than from assay-based typing.

TCRbeta CDR3 regions were amplified from genomic DNA by means of the immunoSEQ Assay, a bias-controlled multiplex PCR. The published analysis was carried out like this. The number of nucleated cells in each sample was estimated from the amplification of reference gene primers within the assay. Sequence reads were collapsed and filtered to measure the absolute abundance of every unique TCRbeta CDR3 rearrangement. For each sample, productive Simpson clonality was calculated as the square root of Simpson's diversity index across productive rearrangements. In its TCRdb copy, this immuneACCESS table keeps in-frame sequences only and misses some clones. Where compared with another copy, unresolved V genes explain less than half of these, and the others have no known cause. Clonal size and the V and J genes are those of that table, whereas D and trimming came from the DNA. A total of about 190,000 clones appear in this sample, about 82% of them only once. Roughly 5.9% of the sample rests with the top ten.

On the study overall, not on this receptor specifically: How much clinical and demographic metadata was included differed by source and by participant, and the metadata was provided uncurated.

Participants in the prospective study were aged roughly 18 to 100 years, lived in under 30 United States geographic areas, and enrolled through a virtual design. Cohort assignment in the prospective study relied on participant-reported clinical history from a screening survey and a study questionnaire. Mobile phlebotomists in the prospective study collected whole blood, serum and a nasopharyngeal or oropharyngeal swab from every participant. Prospective study participants could optionally give additional blood draws and questionnaires over an approximately two-month period. Blood samples from the prospective study were shipped frozen or at room temperature prior to DNA extraction. The CDR3 contains 16 residues, cysteine and phenylalanine counted. Only CDR3 DNA is held: 48 bases, read in frame from base 1. CDR1 and CDR2 (SNHLY, FYNNEI) derive from the germline V gene. V loses 4 bases at its end and J loses 5 bases; junction bases beyond the gene matches: 12.

This clone has only one observation. Its antigen is still unknown. The sample holds no much larger clone one base away, and base qualities are not on file. The receptor was derived from a man aged 35 to 55 with acute COVID-19. The sample was PBMCs or T cells enriched from blood (not recorded which). In this chain, TRBV2 is recombined with TRBJ1-1; 8 central bases correspond to TRBD1. In nucleotide form, the sequence is TGTGCCAGCAGTGTCTTAGGGACAGGAGGAGGTACTGAAGCTTTCTTT. This codes for CASSVLGTGGGTEAFF.